This T cell receptor (beta chain) emerged from a study of Ad26.COV2.S vaccination and SARS-CoV-2 variants. Study-level information: In the study, Ad26.COV2.S was injected intramuscularly once, or twice 56 days apart.

Treatment given: 15 to 20 received Ad26.COV2.S at low or high dose, single or two shots; 5 received placebo; per-sample allocation not given. The investigators took samples on day 63 after the first vaccine or placebo injection. An adult aged 18-55 years in Boston served as the donor. Assay: immunoSEQ multiplex PCR; the TCRdb copy retains only in-frame clones and omits some. This table has roughly 420,000 clones, roughly nine tenths appearing once. Study-wide points: Researchers reported similar non-spike TCR breadth in vaccine and placebo recipients.

CDR1 LNHDA and CDR2 SQIVND come from the germline V gene (reference sequence). This CDR3 spans 15 amino acids. V lost 6 bases, J lost 7 bases, and 7 bases stayed unmatched. Turning to this clone: The antigen remains undetermined.

The chain recombines TRBV19 with TRBJ2-1; 12 nucleotides agree with TRBD2. The sequence was collected from a person between 18 and 65 years old who received the Ad26.COV2.S COVID-19 vaccine or a placebo. The source was peripheral blood, collected in a trial of Ad26.COV2.S vaccine versus placebo. CDR3 amino acids: CASRNLAGGRNEQFF. The DNA for the CDR3 is TGTGCCAGTAGGAATCTAGCGGGGGGGCGTAATGAGCAGTTCTTC.